Below are 13 T cell receptor beta chains sequenced from a single sample in a study of tumor-infiltrating lymphocytes in oesophageal squamous cell carcinoma. TCRdb fed the PCR reads into MiXCR, producing one record per CDR3 protein. This table holds more than 9,500 distinct CDR3 sequences, roughly 54% found once. Sequencing was performed on esophageal tumor tissue. The origin of the receptors is a male donor with esophageal squamous cell carcinoma.

The CDR3 bases are TGTGCCAGCAGCTCAAACCCCGACAGTCCCTCCTACAATGAGCAGTTCTTC. Amino acids: CASSSNPDSPSYNEQFF. The chain employs TRBV7-2 and TRBJ2-5; D might be TRBD1 (5 bases). The J call may be mistaken, given a closer DNA end match to TRBJ2-1. The CDR3 loop spans 17 amino acids. Germline assignment: CDR1 SGHTA and CDR2 FQGNSA.

For the CDR3, the DNA is TGTGCCAGCAGCCGCGATCAGGGTGGGAAAACTAACTATGGCTACACCTTC. Amino acid sequence: CASSRDQGGKTNYGYTF. The chain recombines TRBV7-9 with TRBJ1-2, with D maybe TRBD1 (5 bases). Germline loops: CDR1 SEHNR, CDR2 FQNEAQ (reference sequence). The CDR3 is 17 residues long. The V and J ends lost 5 bases and 0 bases respectively, with 19 bases between them.

J is TRBJ1-1 and V is TRBV28, with D uncertain. The CDR3 totals 15 residues. Looked up from germline, CDR1 is MDHEN and CDR2 is SYDVKM. Between the trimmed V and J ends, which lost 5 bases and 1 base, there was a span of 14 bases. The CDR3: CASSPLGAKNTEAFF. For the CDR3, the DNA is TGTGCCAGCAGTCCCCTCGGAGCCAAGAACACTGAAGCTTTCTTT. The variable domain in full, completed from reference TRBV28 and TRBJ1-1, reads DVKVTQSSRYLVKRTGEKVFLECVQDMDHENMFWYRQDPGLGLRLIYFSYDVKMKEKGDIPEGYSVSREKKERFSLILESASTNQTSMYLCASSPLGAKNTEAFFGQGTRLTVV.

The chain combines TRBV7-9 with TRBJ2-3, with TRBD2 matching over 8 bases. From germline, CDR1 is SEHNR and CDR2 FQNEAQ (reference sequence). The CDR3 is 15 amino acids. V was clipped by 5 bases and J by 0 bases; unmatched bases: 4. The CDR3: CASSQGLVSTDTQYF. The CDR3 DNA sequence: TGTGCCAGCAGCCAGGGACTAGTCAGCACAGATACGCAGTATTTT.

This clonotype is labeled as large (0.1 to 1%). This sequence joins TRBV7-2 and TRBJ1-5; the D is unclear. The germline V gene encodes CDR1 SGHTA and CDR2 FQGNSA. Trimming pared 1 base from V and 5 bases from J, leaving 12 bases between. The CDR3 spans 15 residues. This CDR3 is CASSLVAGEDQPQHF. The CDR3 DNA reads as TGTGCCAGCAGCTTAGTGGCAGGAGAGGATCAGCCCCAGCATTTT. Combining the CDR3 with reference TRBV7-2 and TRBJ1-5 gives the whole variable domain GAGVSQSPSNKVTEKGKDVELRCDPISGHTALYWYRQSLGQGLEFLIYFQGNSAPDKSGLPSDRFSAERTGGSVSTLTIQRTQQEDSAVYLCASSLVAGEDQPQHFGDGTRLSIL.

V is TRBV12-3 or TRBV12-4 and J is TRBJ2-1; D not certain. The end of the DNA aligns better with TRBJ2-7, so the J call may be wrong. The CDR3 contains 11 residues. The DNA of the CDR3 is TGTGCCAGCAGTTCCTACTACGAGCAGTACTTC. Residues: CASSSYYEQYF.

The chain carries TRBV7-6 and TRBJ2-3; D possibly uses TRBD1 or TRBD2 (5 bases each). Per the germline V gene, CDR1 is SGHVS and CDR2 is FNYEAQ. Trimming removed 4 bases from V and 5 bases from J, with 7 bases in between. CDR3 length: 12 residues. CDR3 amino acids: CASSWGKDTQYF. The CDR3 DNA sequence: TGTGCCAGCAGCTGGGGGAAAGATACGCAGTATTTT.

This clonotype was detected only a few times. This sequence joins TRBV28 and TRBJ2-3, with a possible D match to TRBD2 (6 bases). V was cut by 6 bases and J by 6 bases, with 22 bases left in between. Germline V lookup: CDR1 MDHEN, CDR2 SYDVKM. This CDR3 region has 16 residues. The CDR3 region is CASSQTRRGLSDTQYF. CDR3 DNA sequence: TGTGCCAGCAGCCAAACACGGCGGGGCCTGTCGGATACGCAGTATTTT.

This clonotype has at least ten counts. This chain links TRBV28 with TRBJ2-7, with a tentative D call TRBD2 (6 bases). The germline CDR1 and CDR2 sequences are MDHEN and SYDVKM. This CDR3 contains 15 residues. V was pared by 4 bases and J by 1 base, with 14 bases between. CDR3 DNA sequence: TGTGCCAGCAGTTCCTCGGGACTCTATTCCTACGAGCAGTACTTC. Its protein product is CASSSSGLYSYEQYF.

The sample holds a few counts of this clonotype. The chain recombines TRBV7-2 with TRBJ2-5; D is ambiguous. The J call may be faulty, since TRBJ2-1 better matches the DNA end. This CDR3 region has 16 residues. Germline V gives CDR1 SGHTA, CDR2 FQGNSA. CDR3 coding DNA: TGTGCCAGCAGCTTAGCGGCGAGAAGGCTGGGGAATGAGCAGTTCTTC. This codes for CASSLAARRLGNEQFF.

This clonotype occurred a few times. The chain employs TRBV7-3 and TRBJ2-3, with TRBD1 matching over 7 bases. Germline trimming cut 6 bases from V and 4 bases from J; bases unmatched to any gene: 7. There are 14 residues in the CDR3. Germline values: CDR1 SGHTA, CDR2 FQGTGA. The CDR3 region has the DNA TGTGCCAGCAGTTCCGGACAGGTTGCAGATACGCAGTATTTT. This translates into CASSSGQVADTQYF.

The J gene is TRBJ2-4, the V gene TRBV7-2; D is uncertain. Judging by the DNA end, TRBJ2-7 fits better; the J call may be wrong. The CDR3 has 13 residues. Germline-derived CDR1 and CDR2 are SGHTA and FQGNSA. The CDR3: CASSSGVAYEQYF. The CDR3 coding sequence is TGTGCCAGCAGCTCAGGTGTGGCCTACGAGCAGTACTTC.

The chain joins TRBV6-4 to TRBJ2-2; possible D gene TRBD2, 6 bases. The CDR3 extends over 14 amino acids. Trimming pared 5 bases from V and 3 bases from J, leaving 10 bases between. Germline V gives CDR1 MRHNA, CDR2 SNTAGT. This CDR3 reads CASSSGADTGELFF. As DNA, the CDR3 is TGTGCCAGCAGTTCGGGAGCCGACACCGGGGAGCTGTTTTTT.